These 2 T cell receptor beta chains were sequenced from one sample in a study of blood T cells in healthy people across ages. A second PCR, run for roughly 6 to 11 cycles, used a sample-barcoded 5' primer plus a J-beta primer mix. TCRdb re-called the 5' RACE reads with MiXCR, one entry per CDR3 protein. This table holds roughly 2 million distinct CDR3 sequences, just under 50% found once. Specimen: blood. The source of these receptors is a woman between 35 and 50 years old in good health.

This clonotype was seen once. The chain has TRBV5-6 and TRBJ2-3, with 11 bases matching TRBD2. CDR3 length: 16 residues. Trimming took 7 bases from V and 4 from J; bases not matched to a gene: 11. The germline V gene has CDR1 SGHDT and CDR2 YYEEEE. The CDR3 nucleotides read TGTGCCAGCGATGGGGTACTAGCGGGGGCTCCAGATACGCAGTATTTT. It is translated as CASDGVLAGAPDTQYF.

This clonotype was counted between two and nine times. The V call is TRBV27, the J call TRBJ2-3; D possibly corresponds to TRBD2 (5 bases). The CDR3 contains 15 residues. Trimming stripped 3 bases from V and 4 bases from J, with 14 bases between. Germline V gene data show CDR1 as MNHEY and CDR2 as SMNVEV (reference sequence). CDR3: CASSFEGRAPDTQYF. CDR3 nucleotide sequence: TGTGCCAGCAGTTTCGAGGGTCGAGCACCAGATACGCAGTATTTT.